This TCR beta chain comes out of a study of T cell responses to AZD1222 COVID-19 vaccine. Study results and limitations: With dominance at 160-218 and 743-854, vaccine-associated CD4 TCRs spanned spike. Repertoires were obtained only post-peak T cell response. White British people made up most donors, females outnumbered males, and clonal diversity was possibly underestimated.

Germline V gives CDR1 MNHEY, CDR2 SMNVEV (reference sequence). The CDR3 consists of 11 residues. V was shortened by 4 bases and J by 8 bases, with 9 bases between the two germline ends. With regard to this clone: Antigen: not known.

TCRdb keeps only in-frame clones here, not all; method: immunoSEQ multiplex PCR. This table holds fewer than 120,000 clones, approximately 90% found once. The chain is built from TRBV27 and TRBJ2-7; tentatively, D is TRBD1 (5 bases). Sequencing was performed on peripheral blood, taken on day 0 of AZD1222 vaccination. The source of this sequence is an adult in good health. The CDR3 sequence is CASSSRQKQYF. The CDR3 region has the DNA TGTGCCAGCAGTTCTCGACAGAAGCAGTACTTC.